One and the same sample provided the 25 T cell receptor beta chains below, sequenced in a study of blood T cell repertoires in COVID-19. Method: immunoSEQ multiplex PCR; TCRdb's copy keeps in-frame clones and lacks some. The sample carries 140,000 or so clones, 70% to 90% recorded once. The sample comprised peripheral blood. The receptor set was obtained from a man aged 45-65 years with acute or convalescent COVID-19.

The chain combines TRBV3-1 (or the pseudogene TRBV3-2) with TRBJ1-4; 10 bases fit TRBD1. From germline, CDR1 is LGHDT and CDR2 YNNKEL (reference sequence). The CDR3 extends over 15 amino acids. Unmatched junction bases numbered 3, after V lost 3 bases and J lost 5 bases. The CDR3 spells CASSQADRGNEKLFF. CDR3 DNA sequence: TGTGCCAGCAGCCAGGCGGACAGGGGGAATGAAAAACTGTTTTTT.

The rearrangement joins TRBV13 to TRBJ1-6; 7 nucleotides line up with TRBD1. The V gene's germline CDR1 is PRHDT and CDR2 FYEKMQ (reference sequence). The CDR3 is 14 amino acids. The V gene end was trimmed by 4 bases and the J gene end by 6 bases; junction bases not matched to a gene: 3. The DNA for the CDR3 is TGTGCCAGCAGCTCCGGGACAGTTAATTCACCCCTCCACTTT. Protein: CASSSGTVNSPLHF. Based on the CDR3 plus reference TRBV13 and TRBJ1-6, the full variable domain is AAGVIQSPRHLIKEKRETATLKCYPIPRHDTVYWYQQGPGQDPQFLISFYEKMQSDKGSIPDRFSAQQFSDYHSELNMSSLELGDSALYFCASSSGTVNSPLHFGNGTRLTVT.

The rearrangement joins TRBV27 to TRBJ2-7, with 7 bases identical to TRBD1. J was trimmed by 3 bases and V by 4 bases; bases with no gene match: 9. Germline values: CDR1 MNHEY, CDR2 SMNVEV (reference sequence). This CDR3 comprises 15 residues. The CDR3: CASSSTTGTFYEQYF. The CDR3 bases are TGTGCCAGCAGTTCAACGACAGGGACCTTCTACGAGCAGTACTTC.

The chain is built from TRBV24-1 and TRBJ2-1, with D maybe TRBD1 (5 bases). CDR1 is KGHDR, CDR2 SFDVKD, per germline. The V end was cut by 4 bases, the J end by 2 bases, with 14 bases between. The CDR3 totals 16 residues. The CDR3 region has the DNA TGTGCCACCAGTGAAGCTACAGGAGCGACCTACAATGAGCAGTTCTTC. It is translated as CATSEATGATYNEQFF.

On this clone itself: The germline gene is not matched at one end of the junction; a read error may be the cause. The V and J genes are TRBV3-1 (or the pseudogene TRBV3-2) and TRBJ1-1; D remains ambiguous. The germline V gene has CDR1 LGHDT and CDR2 YNNKEL (reference sequence). The CDR3 spans 11 residues. The CDR3 region has the DNA TGTGCCAGCAGCCAATACACCGAAGCTTTCTTT. Its protein is CASSQYTEAFF.

This clone was seen once. The chain combines TRBV10-1 with TRBJ2-1; 9 bases match TRBD1. The CDR3 covers 15 residues. The J segment lost 6 bases and the V segment lost 7 bases, leaving 10 bases of the junction unmatched. Per the germline V gene, CDR1 is WNHNN and CDR2 is SYGVQD (reference sequence). CDR3 sequence: CASNPGGQGVNEQFF. The CDR3 DNA follows: TGCGCCAGCAACCCTGGGGGACAGGGCGTCAATGAGCAGTTCTTC.

This clone was seen just once. The chain combines TRBV11-2 with TRBJ2-5; no firm D call. The ends were cut back, 1 base at V and 1 base at J, with 4 bases in the middle. The germline V gene has CDR1 SGHAT and CDR2 FQNNGV. The CDR3 loop spans 13 amino acids. The CDR3 DNA is TGTGCCAGCAGCTTAGGGCCCCAAGAGACCCAGTACTTC. This translates into CASSLGPQETQYF.

The chain combines TRBV5-5 with TRBJ2-5, with 12 positions matching TRBD2. This CDR3 region has 15 residues. CDR1 and CDR2 from the germline V gene are SGHKS and YYEKEE (reference sequence). V dropped 4 bases and J dropped 5; count of bases not matched to a gene: 6. The CDR3 sequence: CASSGGLAGLETQYF. Here the CDR3 DNA reads TGTGCCAGCAGCGGCGGACTAGCGGGACTGGAGACCCAGTACTTC.

This CDR3 is CASTGVPIQFYGYTF. The CDR3 DNA reads as TGTGCCTCGACAGGGGTCCCCATTCAGTTCTATGGCTACACCTTC. The V gene is TRBV19, the J gene TRBJ1-2, with 8 bases lining up with TRBD1. This CDR3 region has 15 residues. After removal of 11 bases from V and 4 bases from J, the junction contained 15 bases not matched to a gene. Germline-derived CDR1 and CDR2 are LNHDA and SQIVND (reference sequence).

The CDR3 nucleotides are TGTGCCACCTCCCCCTCGACAGGGGCCTCTGGAAACACCATATATTTT. Protein: CATSPSTGASGNTIYF. The chain has TRBV5-5 and TRBJ1-3; 8 bases match TRBD1. In germline, CDR1 is SGHKS, CDR2 YYEKEE (reference sequence). The CDR3 spans 16 residues. V shed 9 bases and J 0 bases; nucleotides not matched to a gene: 11.

This sequence joins TRBV6-1 and TRBJ2-3; 9 positions agree with TRBD2. This CDR3 has 15 residues. The ends lost 3 bases at V and 2 bases at J; junction bases unmatched: 3. Germline V gene sequence: CDR1 MNHNS, CDR2 SASEGT. In nucleotides, the CDR3 is TGTGCCAGCAGTGAGCGGGAGGGCCCCACAGATACGCAGTATTTT. It is translated as CASSEREGPTDTQYF.

J is TRBJ2-3 and V is TRBV28; 10 nucleotides agree with TRBD2. CDR1 is MDHEN, CDR2 SYDVKM, per germline. CDR3 length equals 15 residues. After removal of 7 bases from V and 2 bases from J, the junction contained 6 bases not matched to a gene. The chain's CDR3 is CASNVLAGPTDTQYF. The CDR3 bases are TGTGCCAGCAACGTACTAGCGGGACCCACAGATACGCAGTATTTT. Based on the CDR3 plus reference TRBV28 and TRBJ2-3, the full variable domain is DVKVTQSSRYLVKRTGEKVFLECVQDMDHENMFWYRQDPGLGLRLIYFSYDVKMKEKGDIPEGYSVSREKKERFSLILESASTNQTSMYLCASNVLAGPTDTQYFGPGTRLTVL.

This clone was recorded a few times. This chain uses TRBV3-1 (or the pseudogene TRBV3-2) with TRBJ2-2, with 12 bases fitting TRBD2. Germline V gives CDR1 LGHDT, CDR2 YNNKEL (reference sequence). The CDR3 is 16 amino acids. After removal of 3 bases from V and 3 bases from J, the junction contained 2 bases not matched to a gene. The DNA for the CDR3 is TGTGCCAGCAGCCACGGACTAGCGGGGCACACCGGGGAGCTGTTTTTT. Translating gives CASSHGLAGHTGELFF.

This clone was seen only once. The chain links TRBV7-6 to TRBJ1-1; D is perhaps TRBD1 (5 bases). Germline CDR1 and CDR2: SGHVS and FNYEAQ. The CDR3 contains 13 residues. Trimming took off 1 base at V and 4 bases at J, with 7 bases between the two ends. CDR3 sequence: CASSLGGATEAFF. For the CDR3, the DNA is TGTGCCAGCAGCTTAGGTGGGGCCACTGAAGCTTTCTTT.

The chain links TRBV9 to TRBJ2-1; D possibly corresponds to TRBD1 (6 bases). CDR3 length: 17 amino acids. CDR1 is SGDLS, CDR2 YYNGEE, per germline. V was cut by 0 bases and J by 4 bases, with 17 bases left in between. This CDR3 is CASSVGDTSSYYNEQFF. DNA for the CDR3: TGTGCCAGCAGCGTAGGGGACACCTCGTCTTATTACAATGAGCAGTTCTTC.

The chain couples TRBV7-9 to TRBJ2-2; D gene uncertain. The CDR3 totals 12 residues. The germline V gene encodes CDR1 SEHNR and CDR2 FQNEAQ (reference sequence). V lost 1 base to trimming and J lost 8 bases, with 5 bases between them. CDR3 sequence reads: CASSLVEGELFF. In DNA, the CDR3 is TGTGCCAGCAGCTTAGTCGAGGGGGAGCTGTTTTTT.

The CDR3 sequence: CASSVGSRAPQETQYF. The CDR3 nucleotides are TGTGCCAGCAGCGTAGGCAGCAGGGCACCCCAAGAGACCCAGTACTTC. The chain combines TRBV9 with TRBJ2-5; possibly TRBD1 for D (5 bases). From germline, CDR1 is SGDLS and CDR2 YYNGEE. The CDR3 is 16 residues long. Deletions cut 0 bases from V and 1 base from J, with 13 bases between.

The genes are TRBV10-3 and TRBJ1-6; the D is unclear. CDR1 is ENHRY, CDR2 SYGVKD, per germline. V gave up 0 bases and J gave up 6 bases, with 15 bases separating them. The CDR3 runs 17 residues. The CDR3 protein is CAISESNLPGSNSPLHF. CDR3 in DNA: TGTGCCATCAGTGAGTCGAATCTGCCAGGCAGTAATTCACCCCTCCACTTT.

The V and J genes are TRBV18 and TRBJ2-3, with D hard to call. Between the trimmed V and J ends, which lost 3 bases and 2 bases, there was a span of 6 bases. The CDR3 is made up of 13 amino acids. In germline, CDR1 is KGHSH, CDR2 LQKENI. CDR3 DNA: TGTGCCAGCTCACCTTCTCTCACAGATACGCAGTATTTT. Encoded protein: CASSPSLTDTQYF.

The chain uses TRBV2 and TRBJ1-3; D might be TRBD1 (6 bases). CDR3 length: 15 amino acids. Germline assignment: CDR1 SNHLY and CDR2 FYNNEI. Between the trimmed V and J ends, which lost 6 bases and 2 bases, there was a span of 14 bases. This CDR3 reads CASRQLGGTGNTIYF. CDR3 in DNA: TGTGCCAGCAGGCAACTAGGGGGAACTGGAAACACCATATATTTT. Full variable domain (missing parts from reference TRBV2 and TRBJ1-3): EPEVTQTPSHQVTQMGQEVILRCVPISNHLYFYWYRQILGQKVEFLVSFYNNEISEKSEIFDDQFSVERPDGSNFTLKIRSTKLEDSAMYFCASRQLGGTGNTIYFGEGSWLTVV.

The CDR3 loop is CASSCCRGVEPATNEKLFF. The CDR3 DNA is TGTGCCAGCAGTTGTTGCCGTGGTGTCGAGCCTGCAACTAATGAAAAACTGTTTTTT. This rearrangement joins TRBV6-4 to TRBJ1-4; D remains unclear. V was shortened by 5 bases and J by 0 bases, with 22 bases between the two germline ends. The CDR3 length is 19 residues. The germline V gene has CDR1 MRHNA and CDR2 SNTAGT.

V gene TRBV11-1 combines with J gene TRBJ2-5, with 10 nucleotides matching TRBD2. The junction had 3 bases not matched to a gene; V was cut back by 1 base and J by 1 base. This CDR3 is built from 16 residues. Germline V gives CDR1 SGHAT, CDR2 FQDESV (reference sequence). Written as DNA, the CDR3 is TGTGCCAGCAGCTTAGGGACTAGCGGTGTCCAAGAGACCCAGTACTTC. It specifies CASSLGTSGVQETQYF. Filled out from reference TRBV11-1 and TRBJ2-5, the complete variable domain reads EAEVAQSPRYKITEKSQAVAFWCDPISGHATLYWYRQILGQGPELLVQFQDESVVDDSQLPKDRFSAERLKGVDSTLKIQPAELGDSAMYLCASSLGTSGVQETQYFGPGTRLLVL.

This chain connects TRBV24-1 to TRBJ2-3, with TRBD1 identical over 9 bases. The CDR3 is 14 residues long. Per germline, CDR1 KGHDR and CDR2 SFDVKD. The ends lost 4 bases at V and 6 bases at J; junction bases unmatched: 4. The CDR3 reads CATSDTTGGDTQYF. The CDR3, as DNA: TGTGCCACCAGTGACACGACAGGGGGGGATACGCAGTATTTT.

V and J are TRBV5-1 and TRBJ1-2; TRBD1 aligns across 7 bases. The CDR3 consists of 16 residues. The ends lost 0 bases at V and 5 bases at J; junction bases unmatched: 10. CDR1 is SGHRS, CDR2 YFSETQ, per germline. CDR3 protein: CASSLGSGTARYGYTF. The CDR3 bases are TGCGCCAGCAGCTTGGGATCCGGGACAGCTAGATATGGCTACACCTTC.

This clone was seen a handful of times. The chain has TRBV30 and TRBJ1-1; D might be TRBD1 (5 bases). The germline V gene has CDR1 GTSNPN and CDR2 SVGIG (reference sequence). This CDR3 has 22 residues. V lost 1 base and J lost 0, with 33 bases in between. The CDR3 region is CAWSEGLDPPPGFGGMNTEAFF. In DNA form, the CDR3 reads TGTGCCTGGAGTGAGGGACTAGATCCCCCTCCCGGTTTTGGGGGAATGAACACTGAAGCTTTCTTT.